The next 23 T cell receptor beta chains were all read from a single sample in a study of beta chain features in type 1 diabetes. Overall study results and limits: Among all four CD4+ subsets, Type 1 diabetes patients had TCRB CDR3s that were moderately but significantly shorter.

Their target antigens are unknown. Expressed TCRB transcripts were sequenced after all isolated RNA was converted to cDNA. Profiling relied on immunoSEQ multiplex PCR, and the TCRdb table lists in-frame clones only, not all of them. Of approximately 170,000 clones listed, 7.8% are singletons. Sequencing was carried out using central memory CD4+ T cells from blood. The receptors were sampled from a woman aged 40 to 50 with type 1 diabetes.

The sample holds many counts of this clone. This chain connects TRBV30 to TRBJ2-1; 13 bases are shared with TRBD2. Looked up from germline, CDR1 is GTSNPN and CDR2 is SVGIG (reference sequence). The CDR3 is 14 amino acids. Trimming removed 1 base from V and 9 bases from J; junction bases left unmatched: 3. This CDR3 reads CAWSGLAGGGEQFF. The DNA for the CDR3 is TGTGCCTGGAGTGGACTAGCGGGGGGCGGTGAGCAGTTCTTC.

The chain employs TRBV30 and TRBJ2-3, with TRBD2 matching over 10 bases. The V segment lost 7 bases and the J segment 9 bases; nucleotides outside the gene matches: 13. This CDR3 comprises 14 residues. In germline, CDR1 is GTSNPN, CDR2 SVGIG (reference sequence). The CDR3 sequence: CASHLAGEYVTQYF. CDR3 DNA sequence: TGTGCCTCCCACCTAGCGGGAGAATATGTAACGCAGTATTTT.

The chain recombines TRBV29-1 with TRBJ1-1; 7 bases match TRBD1. The V gene's germline CDR1 is SQVTM and CDR2 ANQGSEA. With 6 bases clipped from V and 2 bases from J, the junction kept 6 bases outside the gene matches. The length of the CDR3 is 13 residues. The CDR3 bases are TGCAGCGTCCGCGGACAGGACAACACTGAAGCTTTCTTT. This gives the protein CSVRGQDNTEAFF.

The gene calls are TRBV18 and TRBJ2-7, with TRBD1 as a possible D gene (6 bases). The CDR3 is 13 amino acids. CDR1 KGHSH and CDR2 LQKENI come from the germline V gene. V lost 3 bases, J lost 3 bases, and 9 bases lay in between. CDR3 amino acids: CASSPGAGYEQYF. CDR3 bases: TGTGCCAGCTCACCGGGGGCTGGCTACGAGCAGTACTTC.

The J gene is TRBJ2-7, the V gene TRBV11-1; D might be TRBD2 (5 bases). Per the germline V gene, CDR1 is SGHAT and CDR2 is FQDESV (reference sequence). Deletions cut 0 bases from V and 3 bases from J, with 12 bases between. This CDR3 has 15 residues. DNA of the CDR3: TGTGCCAGCAGCTTAGCAGGGAGCCTAAACTACGAGCAGTACTTC. This sequence encodes CASSLAGSLNYEQYF. Full variable domain (rest looked up from reference TRBV11-1 and TRBJ2-7): EAEVAQSPRYKITEKSQAVAFWCDPISGHATLYWYRQILGQGPELLVQFQDESVVDDSQLPKDRFSAERLKGVDSTLKIQPAELGDSAMYLCASSLAGSLNYEQYFGPGTRLTVT.

The sample holds a few counts of this clone. This chain connects TRBV7-3 to TRBJ2-1; D might be TRBD2 (7 bases). Germline V gene lookup returns CDR1 SGHTA and CDR2 FQGTGA. The CDR3 is 13 residues long. V lost 1 base and J lost 12, with 13 bases in between. CDR3 in amino acids: CASSLIARGGQFF. The DNA for the CDR3 is TGTGCCAGCAGCTTAATAGCTAGGGGGGGGCAGTTCTTC.

This clone occurred a few times. The chain joins TRBV28 to TRBJ1-1; D ambiguous. CDR3 length: 15 residues. Germline values: CDR1 MDHEN, CDR2 SYDVKM. V was clipped by 3 bases and J by 2 bases, with 13 bases between them. The CDR3 reads CASSLGSNTNTEAFF. In DNA, the CDR3 is TGTGCCAGCAGTTTGGGCTCAAATACCAACACTGAAGCTTTCTTT.

V usage is TRBV5-1 and J usage is TRBJ2-7; 10 nucleotides align to TRBD2. CDR1 SGHRS and CDR2 YFSETQ come from the germline V gene. The CDR3 spans 16 residues. Losses at the gene ends were 3 bases for V and 1 base for J; bases not matched to a gene: 7. DNA for the CDR3: TGCGCCAGCAGCTCCGTAGCGGGAGGAGGTTCCTACGAGCAGTACTTC. Translated, it gives CASSSVAGGGSYEQYF. Full variable domain (missing parts from reference TRBV5-1 and TRBJ2-7): KAGVTQTPRYLIKTRGQQVTLSCSPISGHRSVSWYQQTPGQGLQFLFEYFSETQRNKGNFPGRFSGRQFSNSRSEMNVSTLELGDSALYLCASSSVAGGGSYEQYFGPGTRLTVT.

This clone showed up just a few times. The chain carries TRBV5-1 and TRBJ1-1, with 9 bases identical to TRBD1. Germline CDR1 is SGHRS and CDR2 is YFSETQ. The junction had 9 bases not matched to a gene; V was cut back by 4 bases and J by 5 bases. The CDR3 contains 15 residues. In DNA form, the CDR3 reads TGCGCCAGCAGCCCGGGACAGGGTTGGGGGACTGAAGCTTTCTTT. This translates into CASSPGQGWGTEAFF.

This chain connects TRBV5-4 to TRBJ2-4, with 8 bases aligning to TRBD2. Trimming cost V 3 bases and J 0 bases; bases outside gene matches: 17. The CDR3 contains 20 residues. The germline V gene encodes CDR1 SGHNT and CDR2 YYREEE (reference sequence). The CDR3 region is CASSWGLAGASGLAKNIQYF. The CDR3 DNA is TGTGCCAGCAGCTGGGGTCTAGCGGGCGCGTCGGGTCTAGCCAAAAACATTCAGTACTTC.

This clone appeared a few times. The chain joins TRBV6-4 to TRBJ2-1, with a possible D match to TRBD2 (5 bases). CDR3 length: 15 amino acids. V was pared by 2 bases and J by 8 bases, with 16 bases between. Germline lookup yields CDR1 MRHNA and CDR2 SNTAGT. Here the CDR3 reads CASSDEFLAQDEQFF. CDR3 nucleotide sequence: TGTGCCAGCAGTGACGAATTCCTAGCCCAGGATGAGCAGTTCTTC.

This clone was counted a few times. The CDR3 loop is CASSPEHRAYGYTF. In nucleotides, the CDR3 is TGTGCCAGCAGCCCCGAACACAGAGCCTATGGCTACACCTTC. The chain recombines TRBV28 with TRBJ1-2, with no clear D. Between the trimmed V and J ends, which lost 6 bases and 4 bases, there was a span of 15 bases. From germline, CDR1 is MDHEN and CDR2 SYDVKM. This CDR3 comprises 14 residues.

This clone has only a few counts. The V call is TRBV11-1, the J call TRBJ2-3; 10 nucleotides match TRBD2. This CDR3 is 15 amino acids long. Per germline, CDR1 SGHAT and CDR2 FQDESV (reference sequence). J was trimmed by 6 bases and V by 3 bases; bases with no gene match: 6. CDR3 residues: CASSFSGGAGDTQYF. CDR3 DNA sequence: TGTGCCAGCAGCTTCAGCGGGGGGGCCGGGGATACGCAGTATTTT.

This rearrangement joins TRBV18 to TRBJ2-7; TRBD2 might be the D (6 bases). There are 15 residues in the CDR3. Trimming pared 3 bases from V and 3 bases from J, leaving 15 bases between. Germline lookup yields CDR1 KGHSH and CDR2 LQKENI. This chain's CDR3 is CASSPSGVSGYEQYF. CDR3 bases: TGTGCCAGCTCACCGTCAGGTGTTAGCGGCTACGAGCAGTACTTC.

The genes are TRBV6-1 and TRBJ2-5, with 7 bases identical to TRBD1. Trimming cost V 0 bases and J 4 bases; bases outside gene matches: 8. The CDR3 contains 16 residues. The germline V gene has CDR1 MNHNS and CDR2 SASEGT. The CDR3 reads CASSEAPQTGRETQYF. Written as DNA, the CDR3 is TGTGCCAGCAGTGAAGCCCCACAGACAGGGAGAGAGACCCAGTACTTC.

This clone was counted only a few times. The chain carries TRBV19 and TRBJ1-1, with 9 positions matching TRBD1. The length of the CDR3 is 12 residues. Germline trimming cut 9 bases from V and 5 bases from J; bases unmatched to any gene: 4. Germline V gene lookup returns CDR1 LNHDA and CDR2 SQIVND (reference sequence). The CDR3 DNA sequence: TGTGCCAGGAGACAGGGGGGGACTGAAGCTTTCTTT. As protein: CARRQGGTEAFF.

In regard to this clone: Other DNA sequences in this specimen translate into the identical CDR3. The chain recombines TRBV18 with TRBJ1-5, with 11 bases fitting TRBD1. After removal of 3 bases from V and 6 bases from J, the junction contained 4 bases not matched to a gene. Germline loops: CDR1 KGHSH, CDR2 LQKENI. The CDR3 runs 15 residues. The CDR3, as DNA: TGTGCCAGCTCACCTGGACAGGGGGCAGGTCAGCCCCAGCATTTT. Translated: CASSPGQGAGQPQHF.

This clone was counted only a few times. V usage is TRBV5-1 and J usage is TRBJ1-4; a weak D match, TRBD1 (5 bases). Germline-derived CDR1 and CDR2 are SGHRS and YFSETQ. V lost 2 bases, J lost 6 bases, and 11 bases lay in between. This CDR3 comprises 14 residues. The CDR3 reads CASSFRGLDEKLFF. CDR3 coding DNA: TGCGCCAGCAGCTTTAGGGGCCTCGATGAAAAACTGTTTTTT. Combining the CDR3 with reference TRBV5-1 and TRBJ1-4 gives the whole variable domain KAGVTQTPRYLIKTRGQQVTLSCSPISGHRSVSWYQQTPGQGLQFLFEYFSETQRNKGNFPGRFSGRQFSNSRSEMNVSTLELGDSALYLCASSFRGLDEKLFFGSGTQLSVL.

This clone was counted at least ten times. This chain uses TRBV15 with TRBJ2-7, with D possibly matching TRBD2 (6 bases). Germline V CDR1 and CDR2: LNHNV, YYDKDF (reference sequence). V was trimmed by 2 bases and J by 0 bases, leaving 14 bases between them. The CDR3 is 16 amino acids. The CDR3 is CATSRNRDFSSYEQYF. CDR3 nucleotide sequence: TGTGCCACCAGCAGAAACCGGGACTTCAGCTCCTACGAGCAGTACTTC.

V usage is TRBV5-6 and J usage is TRBJ1-4; D possibly corresponds to TRBD1 (5 bases). From germline, CDR1 is SGHDT and CDR2 YYEEEE. The CDR3 loop spans 13 amino acids. V lost 3 bases and J lost 6, with 9 bases in between. CDR3 nucleotides: TGTGCCAGCAGCTCCCGGACACATGAAAAACTGTTTTTT. Protein product: CASSSRTHEKLFF.

V usage is TRBV4-1 and J usage is TRBJ2-1; TRBD2 aligns across 11 bases. Unmatched junction bases numbered 13, after V lost 2 bases and J lost 10 bases. The CDR3 length is 17 residues. From germline, CDR1 is MGHRA and CDR2 YSYEKL. The DNA of the CDR3 is TGCGCCAGCAGCCAATTTATGGGGACTAGCGGACTTACAGAGCAGTTCTTC. Translation: CASSQFMGTSGLTEQFF.

This clone was observed a few times. The chain is built from TRBV15 and TRBJ2-3; 11 positions agree with TRBD2. This CDR3 is 15 amino acids long. Per the germline V gene, CDR1 is LNHNV and CDR2 is YYDKDF (reference sequence). V gave up 5 bases and J gave up 2 bases; unmatched junction bases: 3. The DNA for the CDR3 is TGTGCCACCAGCCCGACTAGCGGGGTCACAGATACGCAGTATTTT. Residues: CATSPTSGVTDTQYF.

CDR3 nucleotides: TGTGCCTGGCACACAGGGGGCGGCACTGAAGCTTTCTTT. Translating gives CAWHTGGGTEAFF. J is TRBJ1-1 and V is TRBV30; 9 bases line up with TRBD1. Germline V gives CDR1 GTSNPN, CDR2 SVGIG (reference sequence). The ends lost 5 bases at V and 4 bases at J; junction bases unmatched: 5. This CDR3 has 13 residues.